Listed below are T cell receptor beta chains from one sample, sequenced in a study of cytotoxic CD8 clonotypes in ibrutinib-treated CLL. Only in-frame clones appear in the TCRdb table, and some are missing; sequencing was by immunoSEQ multiplex PCR. Of tens of thousands of clones listed, roughly two thirds are singletons. This specimen was PBMCs, taken at disease progression, from a patient treated with ibrutinib. The receptors originated from a human donor with chronic lymphocytic leukemia. The CDR3 runs from the conserved cysteine through the conserved F or W. D genes are given only for firm matches. The listing skips clone size in some rows; elsewhere it reads once, few, many or a size class.

d_call,v_call,clone_size,j_call,cdr3_nt,cdr3_aa
.,TRBV19,.,TRBJ1-1,TGTGCCAGTAGTATTCTTATTGGACGTCACTCAACCTTGAACACTGAAGCTTTCTTT,CASSILIGRHSTLNTEAFF
TRBD2,TRBV2,.,TRBJ2-3,TGTGCCAGCAGTAAAGAACTAGCGGGGGCAGATACGCAGTATTTT,CASSKELAGADTQYF
TRBD1,TRBV7-3,.,TRBJ1-6,TGTGCCAGCAGCTTACAGGGGGCAAATTCACCCCTCCACTTT,CASSLQGANSPLHF
.,TRBV6-5,few,TRBJ1-6,TGTGCCAGCAGTTACCTCGAAGGGCCTCCCGATTCACCCCTCCACTTT,CASSYLEGPPDSPLHF
.,TRBV2,.,TRBJ2-3,TGTGCCAGCAGAGGGGACAGCACAGATACGCAGTATTTT,CASRGDSTDTQYF
.,TRBV5-1,few,TRBJ1-1,TGCGCCAGCAGCTTTAAGGTGTCAAACACTGAAGCTTTCTTT,CASSFKVSNTEAFF
.,TRBV2,few,TRBJ1-5,TGTGCCAGCAGTGATGACGTGGGGTCGAGCAATCAGCCCCAGCATTTT,CASSDDVGSSNQPQHF
TRBD2,TRBV7-9,.,TRBJ2-5,TGTGCCAGCAGCTTAGCACTACTAGCGGGGGGGCGCCAAGAGACCCAGTACTTC,CASSLALLAGGRQETQYF
TRBD1,TRBV19,few,TRBJ1-1,TGTGCCAGTAGTGGGGGCCGGGACAGGGGGCTTCTTAACACTGAAGCTTTCTTT,CASSGGRDRGLLNTEAFF
.,TRBV4-2,.,TRBJ2-7,TGTGCCAGCAGCCAAGATCCCGGGGGTACCTACGAGCAGTACTTC,CASSQDPGGTYEQYF
.,TRBV10-3,few,TRBJ1-2,TGTGCCATCAGAAGTGGGGGATCGGACTATGGCTACACCTTC,CAIRSGGSDYGYTF
TRBD1,TRBV7-3,.,TRBJ1-2,TGTGCCAGCAGCACTAGGGACAGGGAAAGGCCAAAATATGGCTACACCTTC,CASSTRDRERPKYGYTF
TRBD1,TRBV19,.,TRBJ1-5,TGTGCCAGTTCCGGGACAGGGGATCAGCCCCAGCATTTT,CASSGTGDQPQHF
.,TRBV6-1,.,TRBJ1-1,TGTGCCAGCAGTGAAGGGGTGCTGAACACTGAAGCTTTCTTT,CASSEGVLNTEAFF
.,TRBV5-1,few,TRBJ1-3,TGCGCCAGCAGCTTCACAGGATCCCACTCTGGAAACACCATATATTTT,CASSFTGSHSGNTIYF
TRBD2,TRBV4-2,.,TRBJ2-5,TGTGCCAGCAGCCAAGAAAAGGGACTAGCGGGGGGGTACCAAGAGACCCAGTACTTC,CASSQEKGLAGGYQETQYF
TRBD2,TRBV7-9,.,TRBJ2-7,TGTGCCAGCAGCTTTTCAGGGCGGGGGGAGCAGTACTTC,CASSFSGRGEQYF
.,TRBV4-1,.,TRBJ1-4,TGCGCCAGCAGCCAAGTAAGGGACTGGGGAAATGAAAAACTGTTTTTT,CASSQVRDWGNEKLFF
TRBD1,TRBV7-8,once,TRBJ2-7,TGTGCCAGCAGACCAACCTGGGACAGCTACGAGCAGTACTTC,CASRPTWDSYEQYF
TRBD2,TRBV18,.,TRBJ2-1,TGTGCCAGCTCACCAGGGACTAGCGGGGCTTGGGGGCAGTTCTTC,CASSPGTSGAWGQFF
TRBD2,TRBV29-1,.,TRBJ2-3,TGCAGCGTTCTAGCGGGGGGGCTTGGTACGCAGTATTTT,CSVLAGGLGTQYF
.,TRBV5-1,.,TRBJ2-5,TGCGCCAGCAGCCCCTGGGCCGGCCGAGAGACCCAGTACTTC,CASSPWAGRETQYF
.,TRBV11-3,.,TRBJ1-1,TGTGCCAGCCAAGGTCGGGCCACTGAAGCTTTCTTT,CASQGRATEAFF
.,TRBV7-2,.,TRBJ1-5,TGTGCCAGCAGCTTACACAGGGAGGGTCAGCCCCAGCATTTT,CASSLHREGQPQHF
.,TRBV9,.,TRBJ2-3,TGTGCCAGCAGCGTATTTCCAGGCACAGATACGCAGTATTTT,CASSVFPGTDTQYF
TRBD1,TRBV4-1,.,TRBJ2-7,TGCGCCAGCAGCCAAGATTGGGACAGATCCTACGAGCAGTACTTC,CASSQDWDRSYEQYF
.,TRBV7-9,.,TRBJ1-6,TGTGCCAGCAGCCGAAGGCAGGGGACTGATTCACCCCTCCACTTT,CASSRRQGTDSPLHF